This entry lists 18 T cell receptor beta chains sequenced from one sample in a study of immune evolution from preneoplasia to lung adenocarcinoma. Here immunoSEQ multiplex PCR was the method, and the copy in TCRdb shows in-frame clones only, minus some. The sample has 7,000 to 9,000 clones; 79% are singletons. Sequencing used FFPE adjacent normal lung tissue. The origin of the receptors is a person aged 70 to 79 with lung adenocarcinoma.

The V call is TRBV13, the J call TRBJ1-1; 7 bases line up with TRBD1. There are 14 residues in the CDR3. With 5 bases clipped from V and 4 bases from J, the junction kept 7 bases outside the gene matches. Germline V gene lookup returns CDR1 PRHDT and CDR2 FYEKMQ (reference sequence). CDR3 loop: CASSPDRVGTEAFF. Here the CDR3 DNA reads TGTGCCAGCAGCCCCGACAGGGTGGGCACTGAAGCTTTCTTT. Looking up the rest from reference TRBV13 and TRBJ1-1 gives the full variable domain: AAGVIQSPRHLIKEKRETATLKCYPIPRHDTVYWYQQGPGQDPQFLISFYEKMQSDKGSIPDRFSAQQFSDYHSELNMSSLELGDSALYFCASSPDRVGTEAFFGQGTRLTVV.

The CDR3 DNA follows: TGTGCCAGCTCACCGGACGGGAACACTGAAGCTTTCTTT. It encodes CASSPDGNTEAFF. This chain joins TRBV18 and TRBJ1-1; D ambiguous. Trimming left V 3 bases short and J 1 base short, with 6 bases between. The CDR3 runs 13 residues. Germline V CDR1 and CDR2: KGHSH, LQKENI.

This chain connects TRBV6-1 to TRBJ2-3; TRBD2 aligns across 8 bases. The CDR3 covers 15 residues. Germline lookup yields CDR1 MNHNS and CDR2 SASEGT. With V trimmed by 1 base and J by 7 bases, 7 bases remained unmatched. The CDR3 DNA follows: TGTGCCAGCAGTGAAGAGGCGGGGGGCCTCAATACGCAGTATTTT. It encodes CASSEEAGGLNTQYF.

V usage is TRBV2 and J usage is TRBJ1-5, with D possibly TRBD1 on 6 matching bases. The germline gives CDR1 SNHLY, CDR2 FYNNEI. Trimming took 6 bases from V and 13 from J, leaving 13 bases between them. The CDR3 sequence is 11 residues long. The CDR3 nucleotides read TGTGCCAGCAGAACGGACAGAACGCAGCATTTT. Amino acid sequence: CASRTDRTQHF.

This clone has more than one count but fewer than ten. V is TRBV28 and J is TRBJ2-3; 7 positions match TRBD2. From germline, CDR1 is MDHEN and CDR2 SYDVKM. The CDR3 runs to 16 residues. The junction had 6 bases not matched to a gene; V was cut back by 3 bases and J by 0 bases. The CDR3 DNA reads TGTGCCAGCAGTTTTGGGGGGGTCCTTAGCACAGATACGCAGTATTTT. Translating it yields CASSFGGVLSTDTQYF.

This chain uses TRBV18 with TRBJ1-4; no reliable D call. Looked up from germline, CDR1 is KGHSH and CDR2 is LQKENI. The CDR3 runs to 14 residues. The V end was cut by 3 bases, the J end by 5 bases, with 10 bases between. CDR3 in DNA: TGTGCCAGCTCACCGGGGTTCGGGAATGAAAAACTGTTTTTT. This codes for CASSPGFGNEKLFF.

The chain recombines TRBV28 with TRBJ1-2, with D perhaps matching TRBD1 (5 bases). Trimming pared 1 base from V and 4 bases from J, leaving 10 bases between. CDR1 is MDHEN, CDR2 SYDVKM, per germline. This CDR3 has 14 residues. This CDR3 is CASSLSPGPYGYTF. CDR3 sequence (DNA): TGTGCCAGCAGTTTATCTCCAGGGCCCTATGGCTACACCTTC.

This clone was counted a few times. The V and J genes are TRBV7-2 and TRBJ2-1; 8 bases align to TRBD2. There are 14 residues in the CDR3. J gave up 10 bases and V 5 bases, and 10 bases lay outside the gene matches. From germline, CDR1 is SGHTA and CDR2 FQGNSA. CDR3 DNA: TGTGCCAGCAGCATTAGCGGGACTACTGTAGAGCAGTTCTTC. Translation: CASSISGTTVEQFF.

The CDR3 nucleotides read TGTGCCAGCAGTTACGCAGGGGAGAACACTGAAGCTTTCTTT. Residues: CASSYAGENTEAFF. The V call is TRBV6-5, the J call TRBJ1-1; a weak D match, TRBD1 (6 bases). CDR3 length: 14 residues. The germline V gene encodes CDR1 MNHEY and CDR2 SVGAGI. V gave up 2 bases and J gave up 1 base, with 8 bases separating them.

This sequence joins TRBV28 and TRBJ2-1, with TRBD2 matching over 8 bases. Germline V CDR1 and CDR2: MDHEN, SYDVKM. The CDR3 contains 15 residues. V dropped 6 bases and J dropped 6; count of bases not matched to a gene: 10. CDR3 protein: CASRVVSGELNEQFF. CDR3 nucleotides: TGTGCCAGCAGGGTGGTTAGCGGGGAACTCAATGAGCAGTTCTTC.

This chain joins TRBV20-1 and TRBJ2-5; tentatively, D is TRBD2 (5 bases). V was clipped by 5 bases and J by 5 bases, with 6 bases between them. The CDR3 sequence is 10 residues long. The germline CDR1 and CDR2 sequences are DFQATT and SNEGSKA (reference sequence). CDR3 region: CSAGEETQYF. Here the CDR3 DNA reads TGCAGTGCTGGGGAGGAGACCCAGTACTTC.

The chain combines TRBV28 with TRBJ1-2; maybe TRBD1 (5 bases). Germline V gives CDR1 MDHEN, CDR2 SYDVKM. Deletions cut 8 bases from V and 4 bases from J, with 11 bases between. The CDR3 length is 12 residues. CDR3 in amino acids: CASGGRTYGYTF. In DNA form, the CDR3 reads TGTGCCAGCGGGGGAAGAACCTATGGCTACACCTTC.

The CDR3 DNA follows: TGTGCCAGCAGCTTAGATTGGTCATCTGAAGCTTTCTTT. This gives the protein CASSLDWSSEAFF. The chain is built from TRBV7-2 and TRBJ1-1, with D unclear. V shed 1 base and J shed 6 bases, with 9 bases lying between them. The CDR3 loop spans 13 amino acids. The germline gives CDR1 SGHTA, CDR2 FQGNSA.

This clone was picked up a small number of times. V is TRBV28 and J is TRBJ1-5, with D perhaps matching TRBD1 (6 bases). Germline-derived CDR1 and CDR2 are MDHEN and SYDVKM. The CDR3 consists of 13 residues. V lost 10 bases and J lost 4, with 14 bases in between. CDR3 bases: TGTGCCACCAACAGGGAACTAAATCAGCCCCAGCATTTT. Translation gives CATNRELNQPQHF.

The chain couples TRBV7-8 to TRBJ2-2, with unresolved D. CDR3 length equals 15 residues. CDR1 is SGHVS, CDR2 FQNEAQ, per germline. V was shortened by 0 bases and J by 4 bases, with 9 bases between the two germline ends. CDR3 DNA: TGTGCCAGCAGCTTAGCATCCGGGTTCACCGGGGAGCTGTTTTTT. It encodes CASSLASGFTGELFF. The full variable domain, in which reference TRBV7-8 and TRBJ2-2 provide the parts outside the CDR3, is GAGVSQSPRYKVAKRGQDVALRCDPISGHVSLFWYQQALGQGPEFLTYFQNEAQLDKSGLPSDRFFAERPEGSVSTLKIQRTQQEDSAVYLCASSLASGFTGELFFGEGSRLTVL.

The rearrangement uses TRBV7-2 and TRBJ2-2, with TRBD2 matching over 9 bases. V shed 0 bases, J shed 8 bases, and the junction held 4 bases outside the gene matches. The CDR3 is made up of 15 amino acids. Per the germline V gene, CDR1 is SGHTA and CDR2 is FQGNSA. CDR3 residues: CASSLAAGGLGELFF. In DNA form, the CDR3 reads TGTGCCAGCAGCTTAGCTGCGGGGGGGCTTGGGGAGCTGTTTTTT.

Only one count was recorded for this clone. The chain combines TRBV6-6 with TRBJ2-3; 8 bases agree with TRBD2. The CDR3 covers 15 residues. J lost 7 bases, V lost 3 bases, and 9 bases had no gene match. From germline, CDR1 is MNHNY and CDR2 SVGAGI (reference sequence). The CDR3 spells CASSYRGGEGYTQYF. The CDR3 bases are TGTGCCAGCAGTTATCGGGGGGGCGAGGGATATACGCAGTATTTT.

CDR3 residues: CASSEPGGLDNEQFF. For the CDR3, the DNA is TGTGCCAGCAGTGAACCGGGGGGGCTTGACAATGAGCAGTTCTTC. The chain couples TRBV2 to TRBJ2-1, with 8 bases lining up with TRBD2. The CDR3 runs to 15 residues. CDR1 and CDR2 from the germline V gene are SNHLY and FYNNEI. V was pared by 2 bases and J by 5 bases, with 5 bases of the junction left unmatched.